The subject of this entry is one T cell receptor (beta chain). This clonotype was found many times. Its antigen target is currently unknown. Per-base qualities were not stored, and no clone one base away is much larger. The CDR3 sequence holds 14 residues, the cysteine and phenylalanine included. Only CDR3 DNA remains: 42 bases, in frame from the first base. V is clipped by 4 bases and J by 3 bases, and the sequence between their germline boundaries is 13 bases long. Reading the germline V gene gives CDR1 MGHRA and CDR2 YSYEKL. This specimen belongs to a study of T cells after yellow fever vaccination (dated by TCRdb to the late 2010s). Background on the whole study: The SMART-Seq v4 Ultra Low Input RNA kit was used to prepare libraries from fractions with low cell numbers. To follow T-cell clones before and after both primary and booster YFV17D yellow fever vaccination, bulk TCR alpha and beta repertoires underwent longitudinal sequencing. Two healthy male donors, one aged 18 to 29 and one aged 30 to 40 years, made up the cohort. Blood samples were taken at several timepoints before and after primary and secondary immunization, and bulk PBMC replicates and cell subsets were isolated.

On the study overall, not on this receptor specifically: The secondary T-cell response was found to be weaker but faster than the primary response, with a peak reached on day 5 rather than on day 15. FACS-sorted repertoires could contain abundant contaminating clonotypes from the bulk population, so computational filtering was required. Because only two donors were included in the study, the extent to which the findings can be generalized is limited. A small fraction of clonotypes showed up in both the CD4 and CD8 compartments, probably as a result of convergent recombination. Most clones expanded after primary vaccination (around 96% of CD4 and roughly 91% of CD8) were re-detected after the booster, suggesting that broad memory maintenance occurred.

This sample was sequenced with an Illumina NovaSeq 6000. Synthesis of TCR cDNA relied on 5'RACE template switching, a step that introduced a universal primer site along with unique molecular identifiers. Priming of cDNA synthesis was performed from both the TCR alpha and TCR beta constant segments. Library amplification used two PCR steps, and the second PCR step added sample barcodes and sequencing adapters. Libraries were sequenced on Illumina HiSeq 2500 (2x100 bp) or NovaSeq (2x150 bp). As for the authors' bioinformatics: MIGEC handled demultiplexing of reads and collapsing into UMI consensus sequences, while MiXCR performed V(D)J alignment. Vaccine-responding clonotypes were defined with edgeR using replicate PBMC samples, requiring FDR below 0.01 and a log2 fold change above 5 up to day 15. CD4 or CD8 identity was assigned to each bulk clonotype according to whether the clonotype was present at higher abundance in the sequenced CD4 repertoire or the sequenced CD8 repertoire. The public sequencing data were trimmed at Q25 with fastp and processed into clonotypes with MiXCR by TCRdb, which kept only in-frame beta chains. When rows share a CDR3 protein, they turn into one entry using the most common DNA and genes. The V and J calls and clone size are TCRdb's, not the authors'. The sample table records about 220,000 distinct CDR3 sequences; under 3.5% of these occur just once. The ten largest clones represent about 3% of the sample.

This specimen's treatment or condition label, per the study, means: live attenuated yellow fever vaccine strain. A standard Ficoll-Paque protocol was used to isolate PBMCs from peripheral blood. Dynabeads CD4 and CD8 positive selection kits were used to isolate the CD4 and CD8 T-cell fractions. RNA was extracted with TriZol from bulk PBMCs, CD4 and CD8 fractions, and dextramer-positive and dextramer-negative fractions. The receptor comes from a man aged 18 to 35 who received the YFV17D yellow fever vaccine. The specimen was CD4+ T cells sorted from PBMCs, collected 10 days after the yellow fever booster vaccination. The chain is encoded by TRBV4-1 joined to TRBJ2-7; D gene: possibly TRBD2, on 6 matching bases. The DNA reads as follows: TGCGCCAGCAGCCCCGCCGGGGGAGGCTACGAGCAGTACTTC. This translates into CASSPAGGGYEQYF.